This TCR beta chain was recovered during a study of early T cells in non-severe SARS-CoV-2 infection. Study background: The sequenced material was bulk RNA from unsorted whole blood, and its chains were unpaired.

General observations from the study: Comparison of clonotypes with VDJdb favored anti-spike CD8 responses while missing private and CD4 specificities.

The table lists this clonotype with many counts. Its specificity is unknown. Individual cDNA molecules each received unique molecular identifiers attached to them. From the 5' RACE reads, TCRdb called clonotypes with MiXCR, one entry per CDR3 protein. The sample lists about 110,000 distinct CDR3 sequences; around 10% were seen once. The sequenced sample was whole blood. The TCR comes from an adult who was a healthcare worker with PCR-confirmed SARS-CoV-2 infection or an uninfected control (not recorded which).

This CDR3 reads CASRAGGESPLHF. CDR3 sequence (DNA): TGTGCCAGTAGGGCAGGAGGGGAGTCACCCCTCCACTTT. The chain has TRBV12-3 or TRBV12-4 and TRBJ1-6, with D possibly matching TRBD1 (5 bases). The CDR3 loop spans 13 amino acids. The V end lost 9 bases, the J end lost 10 bases, and 16 bases lay between the germline ends.